This is a list of T cell receptor beta chains from one sample in a study of human thymus T cells. Using immunoSEQ multiplex PCR, the repertoire was profiled, and TCRdb retains in-frame clones only, with some absent. The sample has 40,000 to 55,000 clones; 94% are singletons. The source material was blood. These receptors all come from a boy under two years old with a congenital heart defect but otherwise immunologically healthy. Each CDR3 is given with its conserved first and last residue. A D gene is named only where the DNA matches it firmly. Size tells how often a clone was seen (once, few, many) or the class of an expanded clone, and some rows leave it out.

V gene	J gene	D gene	clone size	CDR3 DNA	CDR3 protein
TRBV6-5	TRBJ1-6	NA	NA	TGTGCCAGCAGCCCTGCGGGCGGTTCACCCCTCCACTTT	CASSPAGGSPLHF
TRBV11-2	TRBJ2-4	NA	NA	TGTGCCAGCAGCTTAGTACTCATGAAAGAGGCCAAAAACATTCAGTACTTC	CASSLVLMKEAKNIQYF
TRBV5-1	TRBJ2-3	NA	NA	TGCGCCAGCAGCTTGAGCGGCACAGATACGCAGTATTTT	CASSLSGTDTQYF
TRBV5-8	TRBJ2-7	NA	NA	TGTGCCAGCAGCTTGGAAGCCCAGAAGTACTTC	CASSLEAQKYF
TRBV9	TRBJ1-1	NA	few	TGTGCCAGCAGCGTAGAGGCGGGGGTTCCGATGAACACTGAAGCTTTCTTT	CASSVEAGVPMNTEAFF
TRBV10-2	TRBJ2-3	NA	NA	TGCGCCAGCAGAAAAGGGGGGCTTAGCACAGATACGCAGTATTTT	CASRKGGLSTDTQYF
TRBV7-9	TRBJ1-2	NA	NA	TGTGCCAGCAGCTCGGACACTAACTATGGCTACACCTTC	CASSSDTNYGYTF
TRBV5-6	TRBJ2-2	NA	NA	TGTGCCAGCAAAGGGCTGAGCCGGGGGCGAAACACCGGGGAGCTGTTTTTT	CASKGLSRGRNTGELFF
TRBV4-2	TRBJ2-5	NA	NA	TGTGCCAGCAGCCAAGGAATGACCCAGTACTTC	CASSQGMTQYF
TRBV4-2	TRBJ2-3	TRBD2	NA	TGTGCCAGCAGCCAAGAGACTAGCGGGGCAGATACGCAGTATTTT	CASSQETSGADTQYF
TRBV19	TRBJ2-2	NA	NA	TGTGCCAGTAGTATCCCCCCCGGGGAGCTGTTTTTT	CASSIPPGELFF
TRBV30	TRBJ1-2	NA	few	TGTGCCTGGAGCCCCCCCGGCTACACCTTC	CAWSPPGYTF
TRBV5-1	TRBJ2-5	NA	NA	TGCGCCAGCAGCCGTTACTGGGGCCGGGAGACCCAGTACTTC	CASSRYWGRETQYF
TRBV27	TRBJ2-1	NA	NA	TGTGCCAGCAGTTTAAACGGGGGGCTCTACAATGAGCAGTTCTTC	CASSLNGGLYNEQFF
TRBV4-3	TRBJ2-3	NA	NA	TGCGCCAGCAGCCAAGTTAGAGGCAGAAGCACAGATACGCAGTATTTT	CASSQVRGRSTDTQYF
TRBV2	TRBJ2-7	TRBD2	NA	TGTGCCAGAAAGCGGGGGGGCAGTTACGAGCAGTACTTC	CARKRGGSYEQYF
TRBV7-2	TRBJ2-4	TRBD1	NA	TGTGCCAGCAGCAAACGGACAGGGCTAGCCAAAAACATTCAGTACTTC	CASSKRTGLAKNIQYF
TRBV7-2	TRBJ2-2	TRBD2	NA	TGTGCCAGCAGCTTAGTAGCGGGGAACACCGGGGAGCTGTTTTTT	CASSLVAGNTGELFF